The 31 T cell receptor beta chains in this list originate from one sample, sequenced in a study of blood T cell repertoires in COVID-19. Clones were read by immunoSEQ multiplex PCR, and TCRdb kept only the in-frame ones, dropping some. The data hold under 250,000 clones, with around 82% observed a single time. The sequencing input was peripheral blood. These receptors all stem from a man between 40 and 49 years old with active or convalescent COVID-19.

This clone has just a few counts. The gene calls are TRBV11-2 and TRBJ2-1; possibly TRBD1 for D (5 bases). Trimming cost V 3 bases and J 5 bases, with 11 bases left between them. The germline CDR1 and CDR2 sequences are SGHAT and FQNNGV. The CDR3 consists of 14 residues. CDR3 in amino acids: CASSFRGRHNEQFF. CDR3 sequence (DNA): TGTGCCAGCAGCTTTAGGGGTAGGCACAATGAGCAGTTCTTC.

J is TRBJ1-1 and V is TRBV30, with TRBD1 matching 7 bases. Trimming removed 4 bases from V and 3 bases from J; junction bases left unmatched: 8. CDR1 and CDR2 from the germline V gene are GTSNPN and SVGIG (reference sequence). This CDR3 is built from 14 residues. Here the CDR3 DNA reads TGTGCCTGGACGGCCGACAGGGAGGACACTGAAGCTTTCTTT. Protein sequence: CAWTADREDTEAFF. The whole variable domain, remainder taken from reference TRBV30 and TRBJ1-1, is SQTIHQWPATLVQPVGSPLSLECTVEGTSNPNLYWYRQAAGRGLQLLFYSVGIGQISSEVPQNLSASRPQDRQFILSSKKLLLSDSGFYLCAWTADREDTEAFFGQGTRLTVV.

The V call is TRBV6-1, the J call TRBJ1-2, with D unclear. Trimming took 2 bases from V and 0 from J, leaving 7 bases between them. The germline CDR1 and CDR2 sequences are MNHNS and SASEGT. The CDR3 loop spans 14 amino acids. This CDR3 reads CASSESTPNYGYTF. The CDR3 DNA follows: TGTGCCAGCAGTGAATCGACACCTAACTATGGCTACACCTTC.

This clone appeared once. The genes are TRBV5-5 and TRBJ1-2, with 9 bases fitting TRBD1. The CDR3 contains 15 residues. Germline loops: CDR1 SGHKS, CDR2 YYEKEE (reference sequence). Trimming cost V 5 bases and J 0 bases; bases outside gene matches: 5. CDR3 amino acids: CASSRTGESNYGYTF. The CDR3 DNA reads TGTGCCAGCAGTAGGACAGGGGAATCTAACTATGGCTACACCTTC. Full variable domain (outside the CDR3, taken from reference TRBV5-5 and TRBJ1-2): DAGVTQSPTHLIKTRGQQVTLRCSPISGHKSVSWYQQVLGQGPQFIFQYYEKEERGRGNFPDRFSARQFPNYSSELNVNALLLGDSALYLCASSRTGESNYGYTFGSGTRLTVV.

The J gene is TRBJ2-2, the V gene TRBV7-2; 7 nucleotides align to TRBD1. Looked up from germline, CDR1 is SGHTA and CDR2 is FQGNSA. The V gene end was trimmed by 3 bases and the J gene end by 9 bases; junction bases not matched to a gene: 7. This CDR3 contains 14 residues. The CDR3 region has the DNA TGTGCCAGCAGCTTCGGGCAGGGGGTCCGGGAGCTGTTTTTT. Its translation: CASSFGQGVRELFF. Using reference TRBV7-2 and TRBJ2-2 for the parts outside the CDR3, the full variable domain is GAGVSQSPSNKVTEKGKDVELRCDPISGHTALYWYRQSLGQGLEFLIYFQGNSAPDKSGLPSDRFSAERTGGSVSTLTIQRTQQEDSAVYLCASSFGQGVRELFFGEGSRLTVL.

The chain recombines TRBV4-1 with TRBJ1-2; 7 bases are a match to TRBD1. Per germline, CDR1 MGHRA and CDR2 YSYEKL. There are 13 residues in the CDR3. The V and J ends lost 0 bases and 8 bases, in that order; junction bases with no gene match: 3. This chain's CDR3 is CASSQDGQVGYTF. The CDR3 nucleotides are TGCGCCAGCAGCCAAGATGGACAGGTCGGCTACACCTTC.

This sequence joins TRBV12-3 or TRBV12-4 and TRBJ2-1; 7 bases line up with TRBD1. This CDR3 has 12 residues. The J segment lost 7 bases and the V segment lost 6 bases, leaving 3 bases of the junction unmatched. The CDR3 protein is CASSIQGNEQFF. In DNA, the CDR3 is TGTGCCAGCAGCATACAGGGGAATGAGCAGTTCTTC.

The V and J genes are TRBV9 and TRBJ2-7; 11 positions match TRBD1. The CDR3 sequence is 20 residues long. The V and J ends lost 4 bases and 3 bases, in that order; junction bases with no gene match: 21. Germline-derived CDR1 and CDR2 are SGDLS and YYNGEE. Written as DNA, the CDR3 is TGTGCCAGCAGCTCTCAAGACTTATTCTCCCCCGGGACAGGGGGCTACGAGCAGTACTTC. Protein: CASSSQDLFSPGTGGYEQYF.

The J gene is TRBJ1-5, the V gene TRBV4-1, with no clear D. The germline gives CDR1 MGHRA, CDR2 YSYEKL. The germline V and J ends were trimmed by 0 bases and 0 bases, with 12 bases remaining between them. The CDR3 has 17 residues. CDR3 bases: TGCGCCAGCAGCCAAGATGGGCAGGTCTTTAGCAATCAGCCCCAGCATTTT. Its translation is CASSQDGQVFSNQPQHF.

V and J are TRBV6-6 and TRBJ2-7; maybe TRBD2 (5 bases). CDR3 length: 14 residues. Germline CDR1 is MNHNY and CDR2 is SVGAGI (reference sequence). Deletions cut 4 bases from V and 0 bases from J, with 10 bases between. This CDR3 is CASSSREFSYEQYF. The CDR3 DNA is TGTGCCAGCAGTTCTAGGGAGTTCTCCTACGAGCAGTACTTC.

The chain combines TRBV11-2 with TRBJ2-2; D may be TRBD2 (5 bases). The CDR3 runs 15 residues. V lost 8 bases to trimming and J lost 8 bases, with 21 bases between them. From germline, CDR1 is SGHAT and CDR2 FQNNGV. CDR3 DNA: TGTGCCAGCGCCGGGCAAACGCACGGGAATGGGGAGCTGTTTTTT. Residues: CASAGQTHGNGELFF.

The chain combines TRBV2 with TRBJ1-3; D not resolved. The CDR3 is 11 residues long. V lost 7 bases and J 10 bases, leaving 11 bases between the germline ends. Per germline, CDR1 SNHLY and CDR2 FYNNEI. The CDR3 sequence is CASTLEQTIYF. CDR3 nucleotide sequence: TGTGCCAGCACCCTGGAGCAGACCATATATTTT. The full variable domain, in which reference TRBV2 and TRBJ1-3 provide the parts outside the CDR3, is EPEVTQTPSHQVTQMGQEVILRCVPISNHLYFYWYRQILGQKVEFLVSFYNNEISEKSEIFDDQFSVERPDGSNFTLKIRSTKLEDSAMYFCASTLEQTIYFGEGSWLTVV.

The rearrangement links TRBV18 to TRBJ1-1, with D unresolved. Trimming pared 2 bases from V and 1 base from J, leaving 8 bases between. CDR1 KGHSH and CDR2 LQKENI come from the germline V gene. The CDR3 consists of 14 residues. The CDR3 region is CASSPMAANTEAFF. The CDR3 region has the DNA TGTGCCAGCTCACCAATGGCGGCGAACACTGAAGCTTTCTTT.

CDR3 DNA sequence: TGTGCCAGCAGCCCGTACAGGGCCCCGGGGGGTTCACCCCTCCACTTT. Encoded protein: CASSPYRAPGGSPLHF. The chain employs TRBV9 and TRBJ1-6; tentative D call: TRBD1 (6 bases). With 4 bases removed from V and 9 bases from J, the gap between germline ends came to 20 bases. The CDR3 extends over 16 amino acids. Germline lookup yields CDR1 SGDLS and CDR2 YYNGEE.

The V gene is TRBV3-1 (or the pseudogene TRBV3-2), the J gene TRBJ2-5; a possible D gene is TRBD2 (5 bases). CDR1 LGHDT and CDR2 YNNKEL come from the germline V gene (reference sequence). The CDR3 is 16 amino acids. With 11 bases removed from V and 1 base from J, the gap between germline ends came to 23 bases. CDR3 bases: TGTGCCGCAGGACGGGGTCTAGAGGCATTCCAAGAGACCCAGTACTTC. Its protein product is CAAGRGLEAFQETQYF.

This chain connects TRBV12-3 or TRBV12-4 to TRBJ1-6; no firm D call. The germline V and J ends were trimmed by 4 bases and 7 bases, with 8 bases remaining between them. The CDR3 extends over 13 amino acids. The CDR3: CASSYMRNSPLHF. CDR3 in DNA: TGTGCCAGCAGTTACATGCGGAATTCACCCCTCCACTTT.

The V call is TRBV30, the J call TRBJ1-2; D unclear. The CDR3 has 12 amino acids. Germline CDR1 is GTSNPN and CDR2 is SVGIG (reference sequence). V gave up 2 bases and J gave up 0 bases, with 4 bases separating them. The CDR3 coding sequence is TGTGCCTGGAGTTCAGCTAACTATGGCTACACCTTC. Residues: CAWSSANYGYTF.

This sequence joins TRBV4-1 and TRBJ1-6, with D maybe TRBD1 (5 bases). CDR3 size: 17 residues. V was shortened by 0 bases and J by 3 bases, with 12 bases between the two germline ends. Germline assignment: CDR1 MGHRA and CDR2 YSYEKL. The DNA of the CDR3 is TGCGCCAGCAGCCAAGATCGGGGGACGAACTATAATTCACCCCTCCACTTT. It specifies CASSQDRGTNYNSPLHF.

The rearrangement uses TRBV6-2 or TRBV6-3 and TRBJ2-3; the D gene is possibly TRBD1 (6 bases). The CDR3 length is 15 residues. V lost 2 bases and J lost 6, with 15 bases in between. Germline values: CDR1 MNHEY, CDR2 SVGEGT. The DNA for the CDR3 is TGTGCCAGCAGTTACCCCCGGACAGATACGGATACGCAGTATTTT. Residues: CASSYPRTDTDTQYF.

The chain uses TRBV18 and TRBJ1-2, with TRBD1 identical over 7 bases. V lost 3 bases, J lost 6 bases, and 4 bases stayed unmatched. The CDR3 sequence is 13 residues long. CDR1 is KGHSH, CDR2 LQKENI, per germline. DNA of the CDR3: TGTGCCAGCTCACCGGACAGGATTAATGGCTACACCTTC. Residues: CASSPDRINGYTF.

The V and J genes are TRBV9 and TRBJ2-7; 9 bases are a match to TRBD1. CDR1 and CDR2 (germline): SGDLS, YYNGEE. The CDR3 covers 14 residues. Trimming removed 4 bases from V and 3 bases from J; junction bases left unmatched: 5. The CDR3 spells CASSPRTGVYEQYF. As DNA, the CDR3 is TGTGCCAGCAGCCCACGGACAGGGGTCTACGAGCAGTACTTC.

The gene calls are TRBV6-5 and TRBJ2-7; D unresolved. V lost 8 bases and J 3 bases, leaving 17 bases between the germline ends. This CDR3 has 14 amino acids. CDR1 and CDR2 from the germline V gene are MNHEY and SVGAGI. In nucleotides, the CDR3 is TGTGCCAGCGGCTCCGGAGATAGGCACTACGAGCAGTACTTC. Amino acid sequence: CASGSGDRHYEQYF.

The chain links TRBV3-1 (or the pseudogene TRBV3-2) to TRBJ1-4, with D hard to call. Germline CDR1 LGHDT, CDR2 YNNKEL (reference sequence). The CDR3 covers 16 residues. V was pared by 5 bases and J by 7 bases, with 20 bases between. This chain's CDR3 is CASSLYTAIGLEKLFF. The CDR3, as DNA: TGTGCCAGCAGCTTGTATACCGCTATTGGTCTTGAAAAACTGTTTTTT.

The sample holds a few counts of this clone. CDR3 in DNA: TGTGCCAGCAGCTTAGGAGATTATAATTCACCCCTCCACTTT. Translated, it gives CASSLGDYNSPLHF. The rearrangement joins TRBV7-9 to TRBJ1-6; no reliable D call. From germline, CDR1 is SEHNR and CDR2 FQNEAQ (reference sequence). The CDR3 is made up of 14 amino acids. The V and J ends lost 1 base and 4 bases respectively, with 5 bases between them. The full variable domain, its missing parts supplied by reference TRBV7-9 and TRBJ1-6, is DTGVSQNPRHKITKRGQNVTFRCDPISEHNRLYWYRQTLGQGPEFLTYFQNEAQLEKSRLLSDRFSAERPKGSFSTLEIQRTEQGDSAMYLCASSLGDYNSPLHFGNGTRLTVT.

This rearrangement joins TRBV19 to TRBJ1-2; no definite D call. The CDR3 runs to 13 residues. Trimming removed 11 bases at V and 0 bases at J, with 13 bases between. The germline CDR1 and CDR2 sequences are LNHDA and SQIVND (reference sequence). CDR3 in DNA: TGTGCCGTAAAATTAGAAGCTAACTATGGCTACACCTTC. Residues: CAVKLEANYGYTF.

The chain has TRBV4-2 and TRBJ2-3, with a tentative D call TRBD2 (6 bases). From germline, CDR1 is LGHNA and CDR2 YNFKEQ. The CDR3 extends over 16 amino acids. V dropped 1 base and J dropped 4 bases, with 15 bases sitting between them. The CDR3 DNA sequence: TGTGCCAGCAGCCAAGGGCAAGGAGGAGGGGCAGATACGCAGTATTTT. Residues: CASSQGQGGGADTQYF.

The J gene is TRBJ2-5, the V gene TRBV27; a weak D match, TRBD1 (5 bases). In germline, CDR1 is MNHEY, CDR2 SMNVEV (reference sequence). The CDR3 sequence is 14 residues long. Trimming cost V 0 bases and J 6 bases, with 11 bases left between them. The CDR3 nucleotides read TGTGCCAGCAGTTTATCAGGGGTAAAAAAGACCCAGTACTTC. It encodes CASSLSGVKKTQYF.

The chain couples TRBV9 to TRBJ1-6; TRBD1 is a possible D gene (5 bases). The CDR3 covers 16 residues. Germline CDR1 SGDLS, CDR2 YYNGEE. Trimming stripped 0 bases from V and 6 bases from J, with 13 bases between. The CDR3 coding sequence is TGTGCCAGCAGCGTAGGAAACAGGCCTATTAATTCACCCCTCCACTTT. Its protein is CASSVGNRPINSPLHF.

CDR3 sequence reads: CAITASGGSDGYTF. CDR3 DNA: TGTGCCATCACTGCGTCCGGGGGGAGCGATGGCTACACCTTC. The V and J genes are TRBV10-3 and TRBJ1-2; D possibly corresponds to TRBD1 (5 bases). V lost 7 bases, J lost 6 bases, and 18 bases lay in between. The germline V gene encodes CDR1 ENHRY and CDR2 SYGVKD. The CDR3 extends over 14 amino acids.

The V gene is TRBV24-1, the J gene TRBJ2-2; tentative D call: TRBD1 (6 bases). Germline CDR1 and CDR2: KGHDR and SFDVKD. Trimming left V 9 bases short and J 5 bases short, with 15 bases between. The CDR3 has 14 amino acids. CDR3 loop: CATRYRDGTGELFF. CDR3 bases: TGTGCCACCCGCTACAGGGATGGGACCGGGGAGCTGTTTTTT.

The J gene is TRBJ2-7, the V gene TRBV21-1; TRBD1, the table's D call, lacks a check against the DNA. TRBV21-1 is listed as a pseudogene. There are 14 residues in the CDR3. The CDR3 nucleotides are TGTGCCAGCAGCAATGGGCTAATACCTCGCGAGCAGTACTTC. It translates to CASSNGLIPREQYF.